A selection of T cell receptor beta chains follows, all from one sample in a study of T-cell memory formation after mild COVID-19. TCRdb redid the calling of the 5' RACE reads with MiXCR, one entry per CDR3 protein. Seen here are roughly 380,000 distinct CDR3 sequences, around 28% observed once, and the top ten hold roughly 13%. The sequencing input was PBMCs or a T cell subset sorted from them (not recorded which). Receptors originate from an adult woman who had mild COVID-19 (a few samples of this study predate the infection). Cell type and time point are not known. Both conserved end residues are part of each CDR3. The D gene is left open where the match is weak. Clone size is stated in some rows and not others, as once, few, many or a class when expanded.

J: TRBJ1-5; D: -; V: TRBV20-1; size: -; DNA: TGCAGTGCCTCAAGGCGGAATCAGCCCCAGCATTTT; CDR3: CSASRRNQPQHF
J: TRBJ2-3; D: -; V: TRBV10-3; size: -; DNA: TGTGCCATCAGTGAGTCGAATTCGCCCGGGGGTACGCAGTATTTT; CDR3: CAISESNSPGGTQYF
J: TRBJ2-7; D: -; V: TRBV4-1; size: -; DNA: TGCGCCAGCAGCCAAAAACAGGGGGGGCACGAGCAGTACTTC; CDR3: CASSQKQGGHEQYF
J: TRBJ2-3; D: TRBD2; V: TRBV4-1; size: -; DNA: TGCGCCAGCAGCCAAGATGAGGAGCGGGAGTTTGCAGATACGCAGTATTTT; CDR3: CASSQDEEREFADTQYF
J: TRBJ2-3; D: TRBD2; V: TRBV7-3; size: many; DNA: TGTGCCAGCAGCCCAAATCCTAGCGGAACAGATACGCAGTATTTT; CDR3: CASSPNPSGTDTQYF
J: TRBJ2-2; D: -; V: TRBV12-3/TRBV12-4; size: few; DNA: TGTGCCAGCAGTTTAGGCGTTGGGACCGGGGAGCTGTTTTTT; CDR3: CASSLGVGTGELFF
J: TRBJ2-7; D: TRBD2; V: TRBV6-5; size: -; DNA: TGTGCCACCGGACTAGCGGGAGGCCTCTACGAGCAGTACTTC; CDR3: CATGLAGGLYEQYF
J: TRBJ2-1; D: -; V: TRBV20-1; size: -; DNA: TGCAGTGCTAGCGCGAAGCAGCTTAGACCTAGTGAGCAGTTCTTC; CDR3: CSASAKQLRPSEQFF
J: TRBJ2-7; D: TRBD2; V: TRBV5-1; size: few; DNA: TGCGCCAGCAGCGATCTAGCGGGAGTGGAACTTTACGAGCAGTACTTC; CDR3: CASSDLAGVELYEQYF
J: TRBJ2-1; D: -; V: TRBV29-1; size: few; DNA: TGCAGCGTTGAAGCGGTCGGGTCTAGGGGAGGTGAGCAGTTCTTC; CDR3: CSVEAVGSRGGEQFF
J: TRBJ2-7; D: -; V: TRBV9; size: -; DNA: TGTGCCAGCAGCGTAGAAGGTTCCGAGCAGTACTTC; CDR3: CASSVEGSEQYF
J: TRBJ2-1; D: -; V: TRBV6-1; size: few; DNA: TGTGCCAGCAGTGGACTGAATGAGCAGTTCTTC; CDR3: CASSGLNEQFF
J: TRBJ2-3; D: -; V: TRBV7-3; size: few; DNA: TGTGCCAGCAGCTTAACGCCCGGGGGGCGCTTAGATACGCAGTATTTT; CDR3: CASSLTPGGRLDTQYF
J: TRBJ2-7; D: TRBD1; V: TRBV12-3/TRBV12-4; size: many; DNA: TGTGCCAGCAGTTTCTACAGGGGGCCGACGGGGGACGAGCAGTACTTC; CDR3: CASSFYRGPTGDEQYF
J: TRBJ1-3; D: TRBD1; V: TRBV6-5; size: -; DNA: TGTGCCAGTCAAGAGGACAGGTCAGAGAACACCATATATTTT; CDR3: CASQEDRSENTIYF
J: TRBJ2-1; D: TRBD2; V: TRBV6-6; size: few; DNA: TGTGCCAGCAGGCTAGCGGGAGTGGTCAATGAGCAGTTCTTC; CDR3: CASRLAGVVNEQFF